This T cell receptor beta chain was documented in a study of T and B cells in COVID-19 patients. Findings and limits, study-wide: Clonality of TRB repertoires was high in active COVID-19; recovery brought above-healthy diversity and richness. Patients with COVID-19 reportedly showed strongly skewed T cell receptor beta variable and joining gene usage.

From blood, about 250-500 ng of genomic DNA served as TRB template. This CDR3 region has 14 residues. The V gene lost 2 bases and the J gene lost 4 bases, with 10 bases spanning the gap. Germline V gene sequence: CDR1 KGHDR, CDR2 SFDVKD. BIOMED2 TRB-A/B primer pools were used in multiplex TRB PCR. TCRdb redid the calling of the multiplex PCR reads with MiXCR, one entry per CDR3 protein. The sample has under 20,000 distinct CDR3 sequences; about a quarter are singletons. Of note for this clonotype: Its antigen remains unknown.

The chain recombines TRBV24-1 with TRBJ1-2, with D possibly matching TRBD1 (6 bases). This sequence originates from a human donor who had recovered from COVID-19. Sequenced material: blood. The CDR3 loop is CATSDSQGPYGYTF. CDR3 nucleotide sequence: TGTGCCACCAGTGATTCGCAGGGGCCCTATGGCTACACCTTC.